Listed below are T cell receptor beta chains from one sample, sequenced in a study of cytomegalovirus exposure and HLA in healthy donors. Method: immunoSEQ multiplex PCR; TCRdb's copy keeps in-frame clones and lacks some. This table lists 65,000 to 80,000 clones. Sequenced sample: PBMCs. These receptors were taken from a female donor in good health and CMV-seropositive. Each CDR3 is given with its conserved first and last residue. The order of the fields is CDR3 length, V gene, CDR3 protein.

14	TRBV5-6	CASSPGTRFGKLFF
14	TRBV2	CASSETSGSGTQYF
12	TRBV25-1	CASSFGRGEQFF
15	TRBV27	CASRVLAGGHNEQFF
15	TRBV6-5	CASSFQRHTYNEQFF
14	TRBV30	CAWSPGRGSDGYTF
14	TRBV6-5	CASSRSIVEGEQFF
16	TRBV5-6	CASSLLAGASYNEQFF
16	TRBV7-2	CASSLRTQTKNSPLHF
14	TRBV28	CASSLQGPAYGYTF
15	TRBV27	CASRMRQGDYNEQFF
18	TRBV7-8	CASSFSETEPEDTDTQYF
15	TRBV6-5	CASRTTSSNTGELFF
15	TRBV11-2	CASSPGGSGANVLTF
15	TRBV6-6	CASSYGAGGRAEAFF
14	TRBV6-1	CASSELRWENTIYF
15	TRBV15	CATRVGGQGSYGYTF
13	TRBV28	CASGSGSYYEQYF
13	TRBV7-2	CASSITRIYEQYF
16	TRBV7-9	CASSLKTTGQMDEQYF
15	TRBV6-5	CASSYSGSSSYEQYF
15	TRBV19	CASSPMAGENYGYTF
14	TRBV15	CATSRLVNGETQYF
12	TRBV5-6	CASSFYGQPQHF
14	TRBV19	CASSRQAFGNEQFF
14	TRBV5-4	CASSLVSGTDEQFF
14	TRBV6-1	CASSGTNSGNTIYF
13	TRBV6-6	CASSLMDSYIQYF
14	TRBV7-2	CASSLWQGNSPLHF
14	TRBV19	CASTPKGTGPGYTF
12	TRBV4-1	CASSQDLRWATF
15	TRBV6-1	CASSDSGTGVYGYTF
15	TRBV18	CASSPGQVSYNEQFF
16	TRBV30	CAWRGRTARVGDGYTF
15	TRBV5-6	CASSYTGTGVYEQYF
13	TRBV5-4	CASSPPSRDEQFF
13	TRBV7-3	CASRTGPNTEAFF